This T cell receptor (beta chain) was captured by sequencing in a study of shared clonotypes between healthy human individuals. Points from the study as a whole: Rarefaction curves obtained for sorted subsets showed sequencing incomplete despite large depth. Generation of non-shared clonotypes was less probable than generation of clonotypes shared by all four donors. For naive CD4 cells, roughly 5% of clonotypes were shared across a few donors. Only blood underwent sampling, and tissue repertoires likely differ.

As for this clone: Its matching antigen is unknown.

CDR3 length: 14 residues. V was clipped by 5 bases and J by 6 bases, with 13 bases between them. The germline gives CDR1 SGHTA, CDR2 FQGNSA. Sequencing used immunoSEQ multiplex PCR; TCRdb keeps in-frame clones, though not all of them. The sample has over a million clones, roughly 96% seen once. The TCR was taken from a young man in good health. The V call is TRBV7-2, the J call TRBJ1-4; perhaps TRBD1 as D (5 bases). The specimen was naive CD4+ T cells sorted from blood. Regarding subset: CD45RA+ positively selected. The CDR3 coding sequence is TGTGCCAGCAGCACTGGGGGTTCTGATGAAAAACTGTTTTTT. Protein sequence: CASSTGGSDEKLFF.